This T cell receptor beta chain was observed in a study of T cells in Graves' hyperthyroidism and ophthalmopathy. Study in general: Blood was drawn when the patient was first diagnosed and still untreated. Study results and caveats: Blood also carried most thyroid clonotypes expanded above 0.001. From stable hyperthyroidism, ophthalmopathy was separated by a 13 V-J model.

It was RNA transcripts that yielded the amplified TCR beta CDR3 regions. HTBI primers drove first-round RT-PCR of the TCR CDR3. TCRdb re-derived calls from the multiplex PCR reads in MiXCR, one entry per CDR3 protein. The table lists hundreds of thousands of distinct CDR3 sequences, approximately 40% of them singletons. This clonotype was detected only a few times. Antigen unknown. The study based diagnoses on clinical symptoms, serum thyroxine and TRAb, thyroid ultrasound and orbital computed tomography. Germline CDR1 reads SGHRS; CDR2 reads YFSETQ. CDR3 length: 15 residues. With 4 bases clipped from V and 0 bases from J, the junction kept 3 bases outside the gene matches.

The sequenced material came from blood. The chain uses TRBV5-1 and TRBJ2-2; 7 bases match TRBD1. The clonotype originates from a man between 18 and 35 years old with Graves' hyperthyroidism. The CDR3 nucleotides read TGCGCCAGCAGCACAGGGGTTCCGAACACCGGGGAGCTGTTTTTT. This sequence encodes CASSTGVPNTGELFF.